This T cell receptor beta chain emerged from a study of cytomegalovirus exposure and HLA in healthy donors. Study-level points and caveats: The study recorded fewer than 200 TCR beta chains that were cytomegalovirus-associated. A later analysis found TCR association rates differed by HLA locus, highest for DRB1 and lowest for HLA-C.

PCR employed 60 Vbeta and 13 Jbeta primers. Sequencing was performed with immunoSEQ multiplex PCR; in TCRdb, only in-frame clones are kept and a portion is missing. Altogether 90,000 to 120,000 clones are present, around 77% being singletons, with the ten largest covering roughly 3.9%. CDR3 size: 16 residues. V lost 1 base to trimming and J lost 5 bases, with 17 bases between them. The germline V gene encodes CDR1 LGHNA and CDR2 YNFKEQ. As to this clone: Its matching antigen is unknown.

Source material: PBMCs. The receptor was isolated from a male donor in good health and CMV-seronegative. The V call is TRBV4-2, the J call TRBJ1-1, with D possibly matching TRBD1 (6 bases). The chain's CDR3 is CASSQVRGEGGTEAFF. For the CDR3, the DNA is TGTGCCAGCAGCCAAGTCCGGGGAGAAGGGGGAACTGAAGCTTTCTTT.